The rows below give T cell receptor beta chains drawn from one sample of a study of OX40 agonist ivuxolimab in advanced cancers. The table came from immunoSEQ multiplex PCR; TCRdb's copy has only in-frame clones and leaves some out. Of tens of thousands of clones detected, about 90% appear once; the ten largest clones hold around 8.7%. Here the sequenced sample was CD4+ or CD8+ T cells sorted from blood, taken in a trial of the OX40 agonist ivuxolimab. These receptors were obtained from an adult with an advanced solid tumor such as melanoma, head and neck, liver or kidney cancer. Both conserved end residues are part of each CDR3. A D gene is named only where the DNA matches it firmly.

J: TRBJ2-3
V: TRBV5-6
D: TRBD1
CDR3: CASSLARDSGTDTQYF
DNA: TGTGCCAGCAGCTTGGCGAGGGACAGTGGCACAGATACGCAGTATTTT

J: TRBJ2-1
V: TRBV30
D: TRBD2
CDR3: CAWSLAGRSEQFF
DNA: TGTGCCTGGAGTTTAGCGGGACGAAGTGAGCAGTTCTTC

J: TRBJ2-2
V: TRBV5-1
D: TRBD2
CDR3: CASRPVAGGNTGELFF
DNA: TGCGCCAGCAGGCCGGTAGCGGGAGGTAACACCGGGGAGCTGTTTTTT

J: TRBJ2-7
V: TRBV29-1
D: -
CDR3: CSSSEGPSYEQYF
DNA: TGCAGCTCCTCGGAGGGGCCCTCCTACGAGCAGTACTTC

J: TRBJ2-1
V: TRBV6-4
D: -
CDR3: CASSSGLSSYNEQFF
DNA: TGTGCCAGCAGCAGTGGACTTTCCTCCTACAATGAGCAGTTCTTC

J: TRBJ2-5
V: TRBV5-4
D: -
CDR3: CASSLEHPAETQYF
DNA: TGTGCCAGCAGCTTGGAGCACCCAGCGGAGACCCAGTACTTC

J: TRBJ2-3
V: TRBV19
D: -
CDR3: CASSIVPPDTQYF
DNA: TGTGCCAGTAGTATAGTCCCCCCAGATACGCAGTATTTT

J: TRBJ2-7
V: TRBV6-5
D: -
CDR3: CASRKRGSNGYEQYF
DNA: TGTGCCAGCAGGAAGAGGGGCTCCAATGGATACGAGCAGTACTTC

J: TRBJ1-2
V: TRBV6-6
D: -
CDR3: CASSYLTGDYGYTF
DNA: TGTGCCAGCAGTTACCTGACGGGGGACTATGGCTACACCTTC

J: TRBJ2-5
V: TRBV4-1
D: -
CDR3: CASSQEAAYQETQYF
DNA: TGCGCCAGCAGCCAAGAGGCAGCGTACCAAGAGACCCAGTACTTC

J: TRBJ2-6
V: TRBV6-5
D: -
CDR3: CASSFRGDGANVLTF
DNA: TGTGCCAGCAGTTTCCGAGGGGACGGGGCCAACGTCCTGACTTTC

J: TRBJ2-4
V: TRBV21-1
D: -
CDR3: CASSTELAGKGNKNIQYF
DNA: TGTGCCAGCAGTACTGAGCTAGCGGGAAAAGGGAACAAAAACATTCAGTACTTC

J: TRBJ2-1
V: TRBV7-8
D: -
CDR3: CASSLGRAPGLRNGNEQFF
DNA: TGTGCCAGCAGCTTGGGACGGGCCCCGGGACTCCGAAATGGCAATGAGCAGTTCTTC

J: TRBJ2-1
V: TRBV19
D: -
CDR3: CASSIPPVPSSYNEQFF
DNA: TGTGCCAGTAGTATACCCCCGGTTCCCAGCTCCTACAATGAGCAGTTCTTC

J: TRBJ2-5
V: TRBV5-1
D: -
CDR3: CASSLGTAAPKETQYF
DNA: TGCGCCAGCAGCTTAGGTACAGCCGCCCCGAAAGAGACCCAGTACTTC

J: TRBJ2-7
V: TRBV7-9
D: TRBD1
CDR3: CASSARTGTGGTEPYEQYF
DNA: TGTGCCAGCAGCGCGAGGACCGGGACAGGGGGCACGGAGCCCTACGAGCAGTACTTC

J: TRBJ2-7
V: TRBV11-1
D: TRBD2
CDR3: CASSPLGASGSYEQYF
DNA: TGTGCCAGCAGCCCCCTCGGGGCTAGCGGTTCCTACGAGCAGTACTTC

J: TRBJ2-7
V: TRBV6-1
D: -
CDR3: CASSDVTGAYEQYF
DNA: TGTGCCAGCAGTGACGTGACAGGAGCCTACGAGCAGTACTTC

J: TRBJ2-1
V: TRBV25-1
D: -
CDR3: CASSDSGRQHYNEQFF
DNA: TGTGCCAGCAGTGATTCCGGGCGGCAACATTACAATGAGCAGTTCTTC

J: TRBJ2-7
V: TRBV11-3
D: -
CDR3: CASSLEPGAYEQYF
DNA: TGTGCCAGCAGCTTAGAACCGGGGGCTTACGAGCAGTACTTC

J: TRBJ2-7
V: TRBV7-9
D: TRBD2
CDR3: CASSAMTSGNHEQYF
DNA: TGTGCCAGCAGCGCTATGACTAGCGGGAACCACGAGCAGTACTTC

J: TRBJ1-4
V: TRBV6-5
D: -
CDR3: CASSYLDTTNEKLFF
DNA: TGTGCCAGCAGTTACCTTGACACGACTAATGAAAAACTGTTTTTT

J: TRBJ2-7
V: TRBV25-1
D: TRBD1
CDR3: CASSDRGYGDEQYF
DNA: TGTGCCAGCAGCGACAGGGGATACGGCGACGAGCAGTACTTC

J: TRBJ2-7
V: TRBV9
D: -
CDR3: CASSGGTALSYEQYF
DNA: TGTGCCAGCAGCGGCGGGACAGCCCTCTCCTACGAGCAGTACTTC

J: TRBJ2-7
V: TRBV6-5
D: -
CDR3: CASNAVRQGIYEQYF
DNA: TGTGCCAGCAACGCCGTGCGGCAGGGTATCTACGAGCAGTACTTC

J: TRBJ2-1
V: TRBV4-1
D: -
CDR3: CASSQGQGSEQFF
DNA: TGCGCCAGCAGCCAAGGGCAAGGCTCCGAGCAGTTCTTC

J: TRBJ2-1
V: TRBV18
D: -
CDR3: CASSPSRGSYNEQFF
DNA: TGTGCCAGCTCACCCTCGAGGGGGTCCTACAATGAGCAGTTCTTC

J: TRBJ2-1
V: TRBV11-2
D: -
CDR3: CASSPGLSYNEQFF
DNA: TGTGCCAGCAGCCCGGGACTTTCCTACAATGAGCAGTTCTTC

J: TRBJ1-1
V: TRBV2
D: TRBD1
CDR3: CASRAGQANTEAFF
DNA: TGTGCCAGCAGAGCGGGACAGGCGAACACTGAAGCTTTCTTT

J: TRBJ2-3
V: TRBV19
D: TRBD2
CDR3: CASSWAGGSADTQYF
DNA: TGTGCCAGTTCTTGGGCGGGAGGGTCCGCAGATACGCAGTATTTT

J: TRBJ1-1
V: TRBV10-3
D: -
CDR3: CAISEGPTRRNTEAFF
DNA: TGTGCCATCAGTGAGGGGCCGACGAGAAGGAACACTGAAGCTTTCTTT

J: TRBJ1-6
V: TRBV30
D: TRBD1
CDR3: CAWSGTGGNSPLHF
DNA: TGTGCCTGGAGTGGTACAGGGGGGAATTCACCCCTCCACTTT

J: TRBJ2-3
V: TRBV18
D: -
CDR3: CASSPQYSTDTQYF
DNA: TGTGCCAGCTCACCACAATACAGCACAGATACGCAGTATTTT

J: TRBJ2-2
V: TRBV9
D: TRBD1
CDR3: CASSVGSTGQGGELFF
DNA: TGTGCCAGCAGCGTTGGATCGACAGGGCAGGGCGGGGAGCTGTTTTTT

J: TRBJ2-1
V: TRBV19
D: -
CDR3: CASSPTQLGYNEQFF
DNA: TGTGCCAGTAGTCCCACCCAACTAGGCTACAATGAGCAGTTCTTC